The clone carrying this TCR beta chain was counted a few times. The antigen is undetermined. This entry belongs to a study of early T cells in non-severe SARS-CoV-2 infection. At the level of the study: Alpha and beta chains were unpaired, from unsorted whole-blood bulk RNA. Findings and limits, study-wide: VDJdb matching favored anti-spike CD8 responses, missing private and CD4 specificities.

Molecules of cDNA were individually given unique molecular identifiers that were attached to them. TCRdb reanalysed the 5' RACE reads using MiXCR and keeps one entry per CDR3 protein. The sample has roughly 81,000 distinct CDR3 sequences, approximately 6% seen once; the top ten hold roughly 8.4%. The CDR3 spans 15 residues. V shed 0 bases, J shed 6 bases, and the junction held 8 bases outside the gene matches. Germline loops: CDR1 SGHRS, CDR2 YFSETQ. The V call is TRBV5-1, the J call TRBJ2-7, with 8 bases matching TRBD1. Sequencing was performed on whole blood. This clonotype originated in an adult who was a healthcare worker with PCR-confirmed SARS-CoV-2 infection or an uninfected control (not recorded which). In DNA form, the CDR3 reads TGCGCCAGCAGCTTGGCCCCCGACAGGGGTGGCGAGCAGTACTTC. It encodes CASSLAPDRGGEQYF.